This is a list of T cell receptor beta chains from one sample in a study of blood T cell repertoires in COVID-19. Clones were sequenced by immunoSEQ multiplex PCR, and TCRdb holds only the in-frame ones, with some missing. The data contain approximately 250,000 clones, approximately 83% of them seen just once; the ten biggest clones take up around 5.5%. Material: peripheral blood. The receptors originated from a human donor in a cohort sampled during active COVID-19. CDR3s leave out the opening cysteine and the closing phenylalanine or tryptophan. Each record gives: J gene, D gene, V gene, CDR3 protein. A D gene is named only where the DNA matches it firmly.

J: TRBJ1-1; D: TRBD1; V: TRBV4-1; CDR3: ASRPDRVSITEAF
J: TRBJ1-6; D: TRBD1; V: TRBV4-1; CDR3: ASSLIRQGAESPLH
J: TRBJ1-1; D: .; V: TRBV19; CDR3: ASSIGPLKTEAF
J: TRBJ2-5; D: .; V: TRBV27; CDR3: ASLHKETQY
J: TRBJ2-3; D: .; V: TRBV24-1; CDR3: ATSERGGGTDTQY
J: TRBJ2-2; D: .; V: TRBV6-5; CDR3: ASSPRNTGELF
J: TRBJ1-6; D: .; V: TRBV5-6; CDR3: ASSSAWGPLNSPLH
J: TRBJ1-2; D: .; V: TRBV5-4; CDR3: ASSPTGQNYGYT
J: TRBJ2-1; D: TRBD2; V: TRBV11-2; CDR3: ASSLGGRGDEQF
J: TRBJ2-1; D: .; V: TRBV6-1; CDR3: ASSEAAVPLDEQF
J: TRBJ1-6; D: .; V: TRBV9; CDR3: ASSAPSEGWSNSPLH
J: TRBJ2-7; D: .; V: TRBV19; CDR3: ASSIGHSTYEQY
J: TRBJ1-2; D: TRBD1; V: TRBV7-6; CDR3: ASSLEDRARYT
J: TRBJ2-1; D: TRBD2; V: TRBV7-2; CDR3: ASSLSGTSDREQF
J: TRBJ2-5; D: .; V: TRBV21-1; CDR3: ASRQTVRGVRETQY
J: TRBJ1-5; D: .; V: TRBV2; CDR3: ASMGDTINQPQH
J: TRBJ2-1; D: .; V: TRBV5-5; CDR3: ASSLEWGGHNEQF
J: TRBJ2-7; D: TRBD1; V: TRBV18; CDR3: ASSPKTGIAYEQY
J: TRBJ2-1; D: TRBD2; V: TRBV29-1; CDR3: SVDPAGVVYNEQF
J: TRBJ2-6; D: .; V: TRBV28; CDR3: ASSSLGKPFSGANVLT
J: TRBJ2-1; D: .; V: TRBV7-3; CDR3: ASSLRLGVWDEQF
J: TRBJ1-1; D: TRBD1; V: TRBV9; CDR3: ASSVMVGGSTEAF
J: TRBJ2-2; D: .; V: TRBV11-3; CDR3: ASSVDSTGELF
J: TRBJ2-2; D: .; V: TRBV5-4; CDR3: ASSRDTTNTGELF
J: TRBJ1-2; D: TRBD1; V: TRBV19; CDR3: ASSIRGVPTGVDYGYT
J: TRBJ2-7; D: TRBD2; V: TRBV25-1; CDR3: ASSHLTSGSGAEQY
J: TRBJ2-3; D: TRBD1; V: TRBV24-1; CDR3: ATSDSGTDTDTQY
J: TRBJ1-5; D: .; V: TRBV18; CDR3: ASSPSGGGYDNQPQH
J: TRBJ2-5; D: .; V: TRBV7-2; CDR3: ASSPGAGAAETQY
J: TRBJ2-1; D: TRBD2; V: TRBV2; CDR3: ASSRTSGRAYKF
J: TRBJ2-7; D: .; V: TRBV7-5; CDR3: ARSLERSVYEQY
J: TRBJ2-3; D: TRBD2; V: TRBV25-1; CDR3: ASSEYIAGAGDTQY
J: TRBJ2-2; D: TRBD1; V: TRBV11-2; CDR3: ASSSGQGLNTGELF
J: TRBJ2-7; D: .; V: TRBV7-9; CDR3: ASSLALELTYEQY
J: TRBJ1-6; D: .; V: TRBV9; CDR3: ASSGRGGPNSPLH
J: TRBJ1-1; D: TRBD1; V: TRBV18; CDR3: ASSPPGQGRNTEAF
J: TRBJ2-7; D: .; V: TRBV5-8; CDR3: ASRWSGSYEQY
J: TRBJ2-5; D: .; V: TRBV5-5; CDR3: ASSLGIAWPLTQY
J: TRBJ1-2; D: TRBD1; V: TRBV19; CDR3: ASTAQGASNYGYT
J: TRBJ1-5; D: TRBD1; V: TRBV5-1; CDR3: ASSWTGGNQPQH
J: TRBJ2-7; D: .; V: TRBV24-1; CDR3: ATSTGIAYEQY
J: TRBJ2-5; D: TRBD2; V: TRBV6-5; CDR3: ASSSHPSGWEETQY
J: TRBJ1-3; D: .; V: TRBV10-3; CDR3: AIRPFGGTGNTIY
J: TRBJ2-3; D: TRBD2; V: TRBV6-5; CDR3: ASSGAGGTDTQY
J: TRBJ2-5; D: TRBD2; V: TRBV7-9; CDR3: ASSPLAGGPGETQY
J: TRBJ1-5; D: .; V: TRBV21-1; CDR3: ASSKGGGPGQDSRGTQH
J: TRBJ1-2; D: TRBD1; V: TRBV2; CDR3: ASLTGQFDGYT
J: TRBJ2-6; D: TRBD2; V: TRBV7-7; CDR3: ASGGLTSGANVLT
J: TRBJ1-2; D: .; V: TRBV6-1; CDR3: ASSEQTKNYGYT